This passage covers 16 T cell receptor beta chains from one sample sequenced in a study of PD-1 blockade in classical Hodgkin lymphoma. The time point was: cycle 4 day 1 (C4D1), after six to seven weeks of nivolumab. Brentuximab vedotin exposure varied, and every patient relapsed after autologous stem cell transplantation. Here immunoSEQ multiplex PCR was the method, and the copy in TCRdb shows in-frame clones only, minus some. The top ten clones hold approximately 2.4% of a sample with tens of thousands of clones, 65% to 70% of them seen once. This specimen consisted of peripheral blood mononuclear cells (PBMCs), obtained before the fourth cycle of nivolumab. The receptors shown here come from a human donor with classical Hodgkin lymphoma.

This clone appeared a few times. The chain carries TRBV10-3 and TRBJ1-2, with D uncertain. The germline gives CDR1 ENHRY, CDR2 SYGVKD. V dropped 2 bases and J dropped 2 bases, with 15 bases sitting between them. This CDR3 spans 16 amino acids. Here the CDR3 DNA reads TGTGCCATCAGTGAGGTACCTGCCCTCGCCAACTATGGCTACACCTTC. Protein: CAISEVPALANYGYTF.

The chain recombines TRBV15 with TRBJ1-1; a weak D match, TRBD1 (5 bases). This CDR3 has 13 amino acids. Germline V lookup: CDR1 LNHNV, CDR2 YYDKDF (reference sequence). V was trimmed by 5 bases and J by 7 bases, leaving 14 bases between them. The CDR3 region is CATSPDSPGEAFF. The CDR3 DNA sequence: TGTGCCACCAGCCCTGACAGTCCGGGTGAAGCTTTCTTT.

This chain joins TRBV28 and TRBJ2-7; 10 bases are shared with TRBD1. From germline, CDR1 is MDHEN and CDR2 SYDVKM. The CDR3 extends over 15 amino acids. The ends lost 5 bases at V and 5 bases at J; junction bases unmatched: 9. CDR3 in amino acids: CASSPRTGGINEQYF. Here the CDR3 DNA reads TGTGCCAGCAGTCCCAGGACAGGGGGGATCAACGAGCAGTACTTC.

This clone was seen more than once but under ten times. CDR3 region: CASSGTSLGTGELFF. Here the CDR3 DNA reads TGTGCCAGCAGCGGGACTAGCCTGGGAACCGGGGAGCTGTTTTTT. This chain joins TRBV9 and TRBJ2-2; 8 bases line up with TRBD2. The CDR3 extends over 15 amino acids. From germline, CDR1 is SGDLS and CDR2 YYNGEE. V lost 3 bases to trimming and J lost 5 bases; unmatched junction nucleotides: 6.

This clone has just a few counts. This chain joins TRBV12-2 and TRBJ2-7; whether TRBD2, the table's D call, matches the DNA was not checked. TRBV12-2 is a recognized pseudogene. The CDR3 sequence is 14 residues long. This CDR3 is CASRNTLAGYEQYF. The CDR3 nucleotides read TGTGCAAGTCGCAACACACTTGCGGGCTACGAGCAGTACTTC.

The genes are TRBV2 and TRBJ1-1; D is undetermined. CDR1 is SNHLY and CDR2 is FYNNEI in the germline V gene. The germline V and J ends were trimmed by 2 bases and 3 bases, with 7 bases remaining between them. This CDR3 contains 13 residues. CDR3: CASSESPDTEAFF. The CDR3 nucleotides are TGTGCCAGCAGTGAAAGTCCGGACACTGAAGCTTTCTTT.

This sequence joins TRBV4-2 and TRBJ2-2; D uncertain. Germline-derived CDR1 and CDR2 are LGHNA and YNFKEQ. The CDR3 sequence is 16 residues long. The V end was cut by 1 base, the J end by 3 bases, with 12 bases between. The CDR3 DNA sequence: TGTGCCAGCAGCCAAGGGGTTATTCCGGACACCGGGGAGCTGTTTTTT. Protein sequence: CASSQGVIPDTGELFF.

CDR3 residues: CSTRGGTPMRGYTF. CDR3 sequence (DNA): TGCAGCACCCGAGGCGGGACTCCGATGCGGGGCTACACCTTC. The chain combines TRBV29-1 with TRBJ1-2; D might be TRBD1 (5 bases). Trimming shortened V by 8 bases and J by 8 bases, and 24 bases separated the two germline ends. The CDR3 is 14 amino acids. Germline lookup yields CDR1 SQVTM and CDR2 ANQGSEA.

The V gene is TRBV28, the J gene TRBJ1-2, with 7 bases fitting TRBD1. Germline V gives CDR1 MDHEN, CDR2 SYDVKM. The CDR3 consists of 12 residues. The ends lost 4 bases at V and 10 bases at J; junction bases unmatched: 6. Here the CDR3 reads CASSSGTDPYTF. CDR3 bases: TGTGCCAGCAGTTCTGGGACAGATCCCTACACCTTC.

The chain employs TRBV2 and TRBJ1-2; the D is unclear. Germline CDR1 is SNHLY and CDR2 is FYNNEI. V lost 7 bases to trimming and J lost 2 bases, with 23 bases between them. This CDR3 is built from 17 residues. DNA for the CDR3: TGTGCCAGCACCCCAAATCCGGATATACCTCCAAACTATGGCTACACCTTC. Amino acids: CASTPNPDIPPNYGYTF.

The genes are TRBV27 and TRBJ2-7; TRBD2 is a possible D gene (5 bases). The CDR3 is 14 amino acids. Between the trimmed V and J ends, which lost 2 bases and 2 bases, there was a span of 10 bases. CDR1 is MNHEY and CDR2 is SMNVEV in the germline V gene (reference sequence). This CDR3 reads CASSLTGTPYEQYF. The CDR3 DNA reads TGTGCCAGCAGTTTAACGGGAACCCCCTACGAGCAGTACTTC.

The genes are TRBV6-1 and TRBJ2-3, with 12 bases identical to TRBD2. Trimming removed 1 base from V and 6 bases from J; junction bases left unmatched: 11. The CDR3 length is 18 residues. CDR1 is MNHNS, CDR2 SASEGT, per germline. The chain's CDR3 is CASSEETLTSGGGDTQYF. The CDR3 DNA is TGTGCCAGCAGTGAAGAGACCCTGACTAGCGGGGGAGGTGATACGCAGTATTTT.

The genes are TRBV6-5 and TRBJ2-7; 7 bases map to TRBD1. V lost 4 bases, J lost 0 bases, and 6 bases stayed unmatched. The CDR3 extends over 15 amino acids. The germline V gene encodes CDR1 MNHEY and CDR2 SVGAGI. The CDR3 nucleotides read TGTGCCAGCAGTTTTGGGACAGCGATCTCCTACGAGCAGTACTTC. Its translation: CASSFGTAISYEQYF.

J is TRBJ2-1 and V is TRBV7-9; 9 bases are shared with TRBD1. From germline, CDR1 is SEHNR and CDR2 FQNEAQ (reference sequence). With V trimmed by 11 bases and J by 10 bases, 9 bases remained unmatched. The length of the CDR3 is 12 residues. The CDR3 loop is CAGSTGGQEQFF. The CDR3 bases are TGTGCCGGGTCGACAGGGGGGCAGGAGCAGTTCTTC.

The chain combines TRBV7-2 with TRBJ2-1; no firm D call. This CDR3 contains 13 residues. Germline V gene data show CDR1 as SGHTA and CDR2 as FQGNSA. Trimming removed 2 bases at V and 0 bases at J, with 2 bases between. This CDR3 is CASSLSSYNEQFF. CDR3 nucleotides: TGTGCCAGCAGCTTAAGCTCCTACAATGAGCAGTTCTTC.

The V and J genes are TRBV11-3 and TRBJ1-5; D remains ambiguous. Trimming shortened V by 5 bases and J by 8 bases, and 19 bases separated the two germline ends. Looked up from germline, CDR1 is SGHNT and CDR2 is YENEEA. The CDR3 is 15 amino acids. This chain's CDR3 is CASSPGRRPWEPQHF. CDR3 DNA sequence: TGTGCCAGCAGCCCCGGACGGAGGCCGTGGGAGCCCCAGCATTTT.